This section outlines one T cell receptor beta chain sequence together with its context. No antigen is known for it. The CDR3 is made up of 14 amino acids. The V end lost 4 bases, the J end lost 2 bases, and 11 bases lay between the germline ends. Germline V lookup: CDR1 KGHSH, CDR2 LQKENI. Lung cancer patients with chemo-refractory metastatic non-small-cell disease were given focal radiation plus CTLA-4 blockade with ipilimumab. Profiled with immunoSEQ multiplex PCR; TCRdb holds only in-frame clones, not every one. The sample has just under 60,000 clones, more than 60% seen once; the top ten hold roughly 4%. These data are taken from a study of radiotherapy plus CTLA-4 blockade in lung cancer. The overall study: Objective responses were documented in 15% to 20% of patients, with disease control in roughly 30%. Study outcomes and limitations: An expansion of tumor-derived TCR clones occurred in blood after radiotherapy plus ipilimumab.

The chain couples TRBV18 to TRBJ1-2; maybe TRBD1 (5 bases). This sequence was found in a human donor with non-small cell lung cancer who had a partial response to radiotherapy plus ipilimumab. The sample in question was peripheral blood, obtained from a patient treated with radiotherapy plus ipilimumab. The CDR3 spells CASSLQTDNYGYTF. CDR3 sequence (DNA): TGTGCCAGCTCACTACAGACAGACAACTATGGCTACACCTTC.